This entry features one T cell receptor beta chain sequence. Its recognized antigen is unknown. A junction boundary mismatches the germline segment, possibly from a read error. This sample stems from a study of cytomegalovirus exposure and HLA in healthy donors (dated by TCRdb to 2015 to 2018). Some background on the complete study: The 700 or so repertoires of the first cohort and the 110 or so validation repertoires were produced on the same platform, according to a later analysis. The study was designed to test whether signatures of past pathogen exposure could be identified by cataloging public T cell receptors. To predict cytomegalovirus infection status, the study brought together high-throughput TCR immunosequencing, statistical association of individual TCRs with disease status, and machine learning. Along with the roughly 700-subject first cohort, a separate validation cohort of more than 90 different subjects was used.

CDR1 and CDR2 are drawn from the germline V gene: SQVTM, ANQGSEA. Including the terminal cysteine and phenylalanine, the CDR3 comprises 15 residues. Left in the record is the CDR3 DNA by itself, 45 bases read in frame from the first base. The donors were included in the validation cohort of some 110 subjects, a group kept apart from the roughly 700-subject first cohort. Study-level results and caveats: In a later analysis, TCRs clustered in the first cohort were found to also tend to co-occur in the 110 or so validation repertoires, with 90% to 95% of cluster scores above 0. The study listed over 150 TCR beta chains as associated with cytomegalovirus. The classifier was reported to diagnose cytomegalovirus status with high specificity and sensitivity in both the original and validation cohorts. It was suggested by the authors that the approach could potentially be generalized to other disease states and immunological phenotypes. A few of the identified cytomegalovirus-associated TCR beta chains were confirmed in vitro to be specific for cytomegalovirus antigens. All 120 or so repertoires were used to score co-occurrence in the validation cohort in a later analysis, because that analysis had no HLA typing for the cohort. Most TCR sequences were seen in very few donors, while some public TCRs were found in many individuals.

Library creation used the immunoSEQ multiplex PCR assay. In the paper's pipeline: A statistical classification framework was built to diagnose cytomegalovirus status from the catalog of TCR beta chain sequences. TCRdb mirrors the immuneACCESS table, restricted to in-frame sequences. Some clones are absent from its copies; in checked studies, under half trace to an unresolved V gene, and the reason for the others is unknown. The DNA was the basis for D and trimming; V, J and clone size are from that table. The sample records 90,000 to 150,000 clones, about 82% of which are singletons. The top ten clones comprise approximately 4.9% of the sample.

The sequenced material came from PBMCs. The clonotype originates from a man aged 18 to 29 in good health and CMV-seronegative. The sequence is built from TRBV29-1 and TRBJ2-3, and TRBD2 aligns with 7 junction nucleotides. In nucleotides, the sequence is TGCAGCGCTGAAGTTCACGGGGGGAGGTCAGATACGCAGTATTTT. Translated, this gives CSAEVHGGRSDTQYF.